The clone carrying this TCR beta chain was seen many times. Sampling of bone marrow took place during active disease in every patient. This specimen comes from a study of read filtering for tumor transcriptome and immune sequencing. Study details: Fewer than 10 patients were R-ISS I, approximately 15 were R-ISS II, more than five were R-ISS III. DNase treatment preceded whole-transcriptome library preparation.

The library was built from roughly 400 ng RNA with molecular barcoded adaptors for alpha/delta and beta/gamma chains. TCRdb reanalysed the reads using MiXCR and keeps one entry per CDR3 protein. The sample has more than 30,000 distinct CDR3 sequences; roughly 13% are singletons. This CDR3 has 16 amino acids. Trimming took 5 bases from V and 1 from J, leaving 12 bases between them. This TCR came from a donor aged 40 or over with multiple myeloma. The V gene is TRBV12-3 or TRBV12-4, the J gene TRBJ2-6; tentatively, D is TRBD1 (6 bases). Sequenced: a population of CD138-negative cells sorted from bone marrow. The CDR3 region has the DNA TGTGCCAGCAGTCCCAACACAGGGTCTGGGGCCAACGTCCTGACTTTC. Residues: CASSPNTGSGANVLTF.